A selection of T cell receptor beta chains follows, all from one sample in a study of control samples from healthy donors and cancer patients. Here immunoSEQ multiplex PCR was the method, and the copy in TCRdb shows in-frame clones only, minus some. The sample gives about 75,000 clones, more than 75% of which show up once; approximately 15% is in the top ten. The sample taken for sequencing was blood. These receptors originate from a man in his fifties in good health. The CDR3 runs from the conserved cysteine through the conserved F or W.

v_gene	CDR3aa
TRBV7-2	CASSLAGLAGGETQYF
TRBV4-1	CASSQESPTGLAGASDTQYF
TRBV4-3	CASSQDPFSPSYNEQFF
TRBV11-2	CASRRQGMTSGSTDTQYF
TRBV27	CASSFSREGIQYF
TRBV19	CASSIEKAGGILFF
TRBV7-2	CASSPQGAGTEAFF
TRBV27	CASSLKSSYNEQFF
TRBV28	CASRWTGGGGAFF
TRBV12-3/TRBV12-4	CASQTSNTGELFF